The source of this TCR beta chain is a study of cytomegalovirus exposure and HLA in healthy donors. The study, taken as a whole, reports: The study put 150 or so TCR beta chains on its list as cytomegalovirus-associated. Under in vitro conditions, a few CMV-associated chains were confirmed as specific for CMV antigens.

This CDR3 spans 13 amino acids. V lost 3 bases and J lost 3; bases outside the gene matches: 1. Per the germline V gene, CDR1 is LNHDA and CDR2 is SQIVND (reference sequence). Points on this clone: Its target is not known.

These donors were members of the approximately 110-subject validation cohort, a group separate from the approximately 670-subject first cohort. The assay was immunoSEQ multiplex PCR, and TCRdb's table has in-frame clones only and misses some. The sample holds under 150,000 clones, around nine tenths seen once. The origin of this receptor is a woman aged 18-29 years in good health and CMV-seronegative. Sequenced: PBMCs. The J gene is TRBJ1-1, the V gene TRBV19; TRBD1 matches at 7 bases. In DNA, the CDR3 is TGTGCCAGTAGTATGACAGGGTACACTGAAGCTTTCTTT. This codes for CASSMTGYTEAFF.